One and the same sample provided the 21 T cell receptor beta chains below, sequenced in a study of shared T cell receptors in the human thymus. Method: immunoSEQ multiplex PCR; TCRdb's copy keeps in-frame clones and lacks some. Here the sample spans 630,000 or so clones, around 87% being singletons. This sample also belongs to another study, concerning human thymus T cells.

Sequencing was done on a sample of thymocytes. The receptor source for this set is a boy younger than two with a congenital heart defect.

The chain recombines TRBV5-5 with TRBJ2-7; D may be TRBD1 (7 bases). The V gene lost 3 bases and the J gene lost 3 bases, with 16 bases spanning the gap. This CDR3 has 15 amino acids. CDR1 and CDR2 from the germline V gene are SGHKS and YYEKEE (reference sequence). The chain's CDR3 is CASSSGGTVIYEQYF. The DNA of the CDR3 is TGTGCCAGCAGCTCAGGGGGGACAGTCATCTACGAGCAGTACTTC. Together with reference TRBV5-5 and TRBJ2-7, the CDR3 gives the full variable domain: DAGVTQSPTHLIKTRGQQVTLRCSPISGHKSVSWYQQVLGQGPQFIFQYYEKEERGRGNFPDRFSARQFPNYSSELNVNALLLGDSALYLCASSSGGTVIYEQYFGPGTRLTVT.

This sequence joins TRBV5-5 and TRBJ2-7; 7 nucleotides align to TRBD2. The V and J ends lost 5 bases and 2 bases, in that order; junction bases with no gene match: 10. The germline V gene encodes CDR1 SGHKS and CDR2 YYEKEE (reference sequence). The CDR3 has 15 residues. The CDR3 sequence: CASSSDGRSPYEQYF. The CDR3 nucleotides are TGTGCCAGCAGTTCCGACGGGAGGTCCCCCTACGAGCAGTACTTC.

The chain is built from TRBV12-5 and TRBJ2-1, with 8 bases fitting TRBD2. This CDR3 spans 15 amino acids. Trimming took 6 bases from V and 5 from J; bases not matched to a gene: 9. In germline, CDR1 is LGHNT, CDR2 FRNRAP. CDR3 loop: CASGPPSGFHNEQFF. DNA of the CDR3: TGTGCTAGTGGCCCCCCTAGCGGGTTCCACAATGAGCAGTTCTTC. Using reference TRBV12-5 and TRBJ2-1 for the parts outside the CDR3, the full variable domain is DARVTQTPRHKVTEMGQEVTMRCQPILGHNTVFWYRQTMMQGLELLAYFRNRAPLDDSGMPKDRFSAEMPDATLATLKIQPSEPRDSAVYFCASGPPSGFHNEQFFGPGTRLTVL.

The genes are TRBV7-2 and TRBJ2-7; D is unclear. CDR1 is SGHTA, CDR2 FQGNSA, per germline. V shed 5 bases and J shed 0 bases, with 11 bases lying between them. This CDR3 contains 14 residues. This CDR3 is CASSRKPSSYEQYF. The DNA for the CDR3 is TGTGCCAGCAGCCGCAAACCCAGCTCCTACGAGCAGTACTTC.

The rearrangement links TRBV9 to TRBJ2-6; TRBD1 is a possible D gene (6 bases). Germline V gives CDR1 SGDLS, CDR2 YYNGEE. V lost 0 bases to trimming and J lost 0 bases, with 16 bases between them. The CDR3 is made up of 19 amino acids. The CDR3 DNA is TGTGCCAGCAGCGTAGAAAAATGGACAGAGGGCTCTGGGGCCAACGTCCTGACTTTC. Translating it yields CASSVEKWTEGSGANVLTF.

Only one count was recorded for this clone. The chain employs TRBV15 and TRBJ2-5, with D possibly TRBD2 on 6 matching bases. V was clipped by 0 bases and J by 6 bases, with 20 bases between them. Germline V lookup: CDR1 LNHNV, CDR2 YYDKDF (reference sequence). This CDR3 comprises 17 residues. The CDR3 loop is CATSREWGGGGSKTQYF. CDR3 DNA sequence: TGTGCCACCAGCAGAGAGTGGGGAGGTGGAGGTTCAAAGACCCAGTACTTC.

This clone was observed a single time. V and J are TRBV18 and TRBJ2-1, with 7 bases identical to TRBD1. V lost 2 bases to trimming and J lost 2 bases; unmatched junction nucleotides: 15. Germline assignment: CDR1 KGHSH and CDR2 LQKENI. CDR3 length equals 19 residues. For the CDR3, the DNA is TGTGCCAGCTCACCAGGGACAGCCATGGGGTATGTACCCTACAATGAGCAGTTCTTC. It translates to CASSPGTAMGYVPYNEQFF.

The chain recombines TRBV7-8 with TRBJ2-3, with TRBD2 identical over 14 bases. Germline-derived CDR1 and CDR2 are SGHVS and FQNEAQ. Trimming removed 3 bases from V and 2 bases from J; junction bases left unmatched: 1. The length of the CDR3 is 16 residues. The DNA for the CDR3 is TGTGCCAGCAGCTTGGGACTAGCGGGAGACACAGATACGCAGTATTTT. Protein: CASSLGLAGDTDTQYF.

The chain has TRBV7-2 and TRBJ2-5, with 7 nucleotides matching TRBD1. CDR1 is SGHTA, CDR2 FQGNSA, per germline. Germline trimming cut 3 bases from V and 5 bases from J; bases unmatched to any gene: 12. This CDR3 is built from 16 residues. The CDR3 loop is CASSLEQGPDPETQYF. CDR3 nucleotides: TGTGCCAGCAGCTTGGAACAGGGGCCGGATCCGGAGACCCAGTACTTC.

In DNA form, the CDR3 reads TGTGCCAGCAGCACCGCCGGGACGGGAGCCTACGAGCAGTACTTC. This encodes CASSTAGTGAYEQYF. J is TRBJ2-7 and V is TRBV7-2, with D possibly TRBD2 on 6 matching bases. CDR3 length: 15 amino acids. The V gene's germline CDR1 is SGHTA and CDR2 FQGNSA. Trimming pared 5 bases from V and 2 bases from J, leaving 16 bases between.

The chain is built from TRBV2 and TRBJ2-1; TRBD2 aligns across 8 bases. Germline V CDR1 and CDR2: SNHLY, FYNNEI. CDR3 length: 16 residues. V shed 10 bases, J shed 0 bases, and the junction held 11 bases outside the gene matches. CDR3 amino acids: CATGAGGRSSYNEQFF. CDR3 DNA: TGTGCCACAGGTGCGGGGGGAAGAAGCTCCTACAATGAGCAGTTCTTC.

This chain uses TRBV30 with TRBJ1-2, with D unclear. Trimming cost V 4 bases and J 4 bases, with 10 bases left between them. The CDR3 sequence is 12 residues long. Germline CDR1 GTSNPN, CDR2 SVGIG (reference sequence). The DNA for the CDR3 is TGTGCCTGGATACCGGGAGGCTATGGCTACACCTTC. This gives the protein CAWIPGGYGYTF.

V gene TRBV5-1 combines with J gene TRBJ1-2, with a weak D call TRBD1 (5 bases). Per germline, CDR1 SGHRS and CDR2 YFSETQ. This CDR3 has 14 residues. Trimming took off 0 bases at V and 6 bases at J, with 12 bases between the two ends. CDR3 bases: TGCGCCAGCAGCTTGGGGCAGGGTAGAAATGGCTACACCTTC. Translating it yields CASSLGQGRNGYTF.

The DNA for the CDR3 is TGCGCCAGCAGCTTCACGGGGGAGAGGGAGACCCAGTACTTC. It codes for CASSFTGERETQYF. The chain recombines TRBV5-1 with TRBJ2-5; a possible D gene is TRBD2 (6 bases). CDR1 and CDR2 from the germline V gene are SGHRS and YFSETQ. This CDR3 has 14 residues. V shed 2 bases and J shed 5 bases, with 13 bases lying between them.

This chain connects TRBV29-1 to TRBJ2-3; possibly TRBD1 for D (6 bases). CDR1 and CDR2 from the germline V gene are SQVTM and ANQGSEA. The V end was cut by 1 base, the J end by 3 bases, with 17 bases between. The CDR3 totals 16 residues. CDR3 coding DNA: TGCAGCGTTGAAGCGGCGTGTCAGGGGAGAACAGATACGCAGTATTTT. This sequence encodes CSVEAACQGRTDTQYF.

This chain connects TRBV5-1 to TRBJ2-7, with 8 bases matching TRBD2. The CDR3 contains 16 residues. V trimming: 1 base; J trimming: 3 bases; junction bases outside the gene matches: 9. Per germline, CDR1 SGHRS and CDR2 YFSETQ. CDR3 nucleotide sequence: TGCGCCAGCAGCTTGCGGGAGCGGGGGATACACTACGAGCAGTACTTC. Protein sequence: CASSLRERGIHYEQYF.

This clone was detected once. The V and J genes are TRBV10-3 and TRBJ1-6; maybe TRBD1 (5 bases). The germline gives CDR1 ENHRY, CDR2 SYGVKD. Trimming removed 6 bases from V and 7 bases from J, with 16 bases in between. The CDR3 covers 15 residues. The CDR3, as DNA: TGTGCCATCAGGGCCGGGGGGGTTGGCAATTCACCCCTCCACTTT. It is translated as CAIRAGGVGNSPLHF.

CDR3 coding DNA: TGTGCCAGCAGCGGGGATTGGGGTGAGCAGTACTTC. It codes for CASSGDWGEQYF. The V call is TRBV2, the J call TRBJ2-7, with D possibly TRBD2 on 5 matching bases. Germline V gene lookup returns CDR1 SNHLY and CDR2 FYNNEI. The CDR3 runs to 12 residues. V lost 6 bases and J lost 7, with 13 bases in between.

The CDR3 coding sequence is TGTGCCACCGACACAGGAAAGGGCTACGAGCAGTACTTC. It encodes CATDTGKGYEQYF. The rearrangement joins TRBV15 to TRBJ2-7; the D gene is possibly TRBD1 (5 bases). Per germline, CDR1 LNHNV and CDR2 YYDKDF (reference sequence). Trimming removed 8 bases from V and 3 bases from J, with 14 bases in between. The CDR3 covers 13 residues.

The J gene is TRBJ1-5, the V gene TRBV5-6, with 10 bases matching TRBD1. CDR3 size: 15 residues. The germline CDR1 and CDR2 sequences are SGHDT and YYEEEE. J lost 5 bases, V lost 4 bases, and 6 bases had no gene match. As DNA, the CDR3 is TGTGCCAGCAGCCTAGGGGACAGGGGAGATCAGCCCCAGCATTTT. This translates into CASSLGDRGDQPQHF.

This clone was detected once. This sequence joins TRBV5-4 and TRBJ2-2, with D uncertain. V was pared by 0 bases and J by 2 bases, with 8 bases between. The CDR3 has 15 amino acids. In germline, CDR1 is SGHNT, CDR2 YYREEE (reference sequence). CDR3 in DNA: TGTGCCAGCAGCTTGGTTCAGGAAAACACCGGGGAGCTGTTTTTT. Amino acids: CASSLVQENTGELFF.